The 15 T cell receptor beta chains in this list originate from one sample, sequenced in a study of T cells in Graves' hyperthyroidism and ophthalmopathy. From RNA transcripts, TCR beta CDR3 regions were amplified. A set of HTBI primers served as the primers for a first-round RT-PCR of the TCR CDR3. TCRdb reprocessed the multiplex PCR reads with MiXCR, giving one entry per CDR3 protein. The table records fewer than 750,000 distinct CDR3 sequences, roughly 15% of them present only once. Sequenced input: blood. The receptors stem from a woman aged 45-60 years with Graves' ophthalmopathy.

The chain combines TRBV7-3 with TRBJ1-1, with a tentative D call TRBD1 (5 bases). V dropped 5 bases and J dropped 0 bases, with 13 bases sitting between them. The CDR3 consists of 15 residues. Looked up from germline, CDR1 is SGHTA and CDR2 is FQGTGA. The CDR3 is CASSLTAPMNTEAFF. The DNA for the CDR3 is TGTGCCAGCAGCCTGACAGCTCCCATGAACACTGAAGCTTTCTTT.

The table lists this clonotype with a few counts. The J gene is TRBJ2-5, the V gene TRBV29-1, with 7 positions matching TRBD2. Unmatched junction bases numbered 21, after V lost 8 bases and J lost 3 bases. CDR1 and CDR2 (germline): SQVTM, ANQGSEA. The CDR3 covers 17 residues. The CDR3 is CSRRLAELGRVEETQYF. The CDR3 nucleotides are TGCAGCCGAAGACTAGCCGAATTAGGTCGCGTTGAAGAGACCCAGTACTTC.

This clonotype was counted many times. This rearrangement joins TRBV6-1 to TRBJ1-1; tentatively, D is TRBD1 (5 bases). Germline V gene data show CDR1 as MNHNS and CDR2 as SASEGT. This CDR3 is 14 amino acids long. Trimming shortened V by 2 bases and J by 6 bases, and 13 bases separated the two germline ends. CDR3 nucleotide sequence: TGTGCCAGCAGTGAACCGACAGTCACCCCTGAAGCTTTCTTT. Its protein product is CASSEPTVTPEAFF.

This clonotype appeared a few times. The genes are TRBV7-9 and TRBJ2-2, with TRBD2 as a possible D gene (6 bases). Trimming took 5 bases from V and 4 from J, leaving 14 bases between them. The CDR3 has 15 residues. The germline V gene has CDR1 SEHNR and CDR2 FQNEAQ (reference sequence). CDR3 protein: CASSPQAGSTGELFF. The CDR3 region has the DNA TGTGCCAGCAGCCCCCAGGCGGGAAGCACCGGGGAGCTGTTTTTT.

The table lists this clonotype with many counts. V and J are TRBV4-1 and TRBJ2-7; 10 positions match TRBD2. The CDR3 covers 14 residues. After removal of 3 bases from V and 3 bases from J, the junction contained 2 bases not matched to a gene. Germline V lookup: CDR1 MGHRA, CDR2 YSYEKL. The CDR3 loop reads CASSHRTSGYEQYF. Written as DNA, the CDR3 is TGCGCCAGCAGCCACCGGACTAGCGGCTACGAGCAGTACTTC.

The chain carries TRBV15 and TRBJ2-1, with 7 positions matching TRBD2. The ends lost 5 bases at V and 7 bases at J; junction bases unmatched: 11. Germline loops: CDR1 LNHNV, CDR2 YYDKDF (reference sequence). This CDR3 has 15 residues. The CDR3 DNA sequence: TGTGCCACCAGCGCGCTAGCGCGGGGGAGGAATGAGCAGTTCTTC. This encodes CATSALARGRNEQFF.

V and J are TRBV4-2 and TRBJ2-1; 11 nucleotides agree with TRBD2. V gave up 5 bases and J gave up 6 bases; unmatched junction bases: 12. Per germline, CDR1 LGHNA and CDR2 YNFKEQ. The CDR3 length is 17 residues. The CDR3 nucleotides read TGTGCCAGCAGCGATTACCAACTAGCGGGAGAACGCAATGAGCAGTTCTTC. This gives the protein CASSDYQLAGERNEQFF.

There are a few counts of this clonotype. This chain uses TRBV10-3 with TRBJ2-3; 8 bases align to TRBD1. The CDR3 runs 16 residues. The germline gives CDR1 ENHRY, CDR2 SYGVKD. The junction had 12 bases not matched to a gene; V was cut back by 6 bases and J by 4 bases. As DNA, the CDR3 is TGTGCCATCAGCAAAACACGGACAGGGTATGCAGATACGCAGTATTTT. Amino acids: CAISKTRTGYADTQYF.

This clonotype occurred a few times. Because the CDR3 is missing its conserved closing phenylalanine or tryptophan, this is likely a read error. The chain links TRBV7-2 to TRBJ2-7; 8 bases map to TRBD1. Unmatched junction bases numbered 11, after V lost 5 bases and J lost 5 bases. CDR1 SGHTA and CDR2 FQGNSA come from the germline V gene. CDR3 length: 15 amino acids. The CDR3 coding sequence is TGTGCCAGCAGCAGCTCCAGGGGGCCTGCGAACGAGCAGTACCTC. Translated: CASSSSRGPANEQYL.

This clonotype was detected many times. This chain joins TRBV5-1 and TRBJ2-3; 14 nucleotides align to TRBD2. The CDR3 totals 16 residues. Germline V lookup: CDR1 SGHRS, CDR2 YFSETQ. After removal of 4 bases from V and 4 bases from J, the junction contained 5 bases not matched to a gene. The CDR3 sequence is CASSPGTSGSADTQYF. For the CDR3, the DNA is TGCGCCAGCAGCCCTGGGACTAGCGGGAGTGCAGATACGCAGTATTTT.

Ten or more counts support this clonotype. The V call is TRBV28, the J call TRBJ1-5; 8 nucleotides agree with TRBD1. CDR3 length: 18 amino acids. With 7 bases clipped from V and 0 bases from J, the junction kept 14 bases outside the gene matches. The V gene's germline CDR1 is MDHEN and CDR2 SYDVKM. The CDR3 is CASTSPQGVVRSNQPQHF. The CDR3, as DNA: TGTGCCAGCACCTCACCACAGGGGGTGGTCCGTAGCAATCAGCCCCAGCATTTT.

This clonotype was picked up many times. V and J are TRBV28 and TRBJ1-2; 9 bases line up with TRBD1. The germline CDR1 and CDR2 sequences are MDHEN and SYDVKM. V dropped 1 base and J dropped 1; count of bases not matched to a gene: 4. The CDR3 extends over 16 amino acids. The CDR3 is CASSLSGQGRNYGYTF. CDR3 in DNA: TGTGCCAGCAGTTTATCCGGACAGGGGCGTAACTATGGCTACACCTTC.

This clonotype was observed a handful of times. The V call is TRBV6-1, the J call TRBJ1-2; 8 nucleotides align to TRBD1. CDR1 MNHNS and CDR2 SASEGT come from the germline V gene. V shed 4 bases, J shed 12 bases, and the junction held 13 bases outside the gene matches. This CDR3 region has 14 residues. In DNA form, the CDR3 reads TGTGCCAGCAGTGTCGACAGGGGTCTGACTTTGGACACCTTC. Protein sequence: CASSVDRGLTLDTF.

This clonotype was counted at least ten times. V and J are TRBV28 and TRBJ1-3; D is undetermined. Trimming removed 3 bases at V and 0 bases at J, with 9 bases between. The CDR3 spans 15 residues. The germline CDR1 and CDR2 sequences are MDHEN and SYDVKM. Written as DNA, the CDR3 is TGTGCCAGCAGTTTGGGAGGAGCCTCTGGAAACACCATATATTTT. Amino acid sequence: CASSLGGASGNTIYF.

This clonotype was counted ten times or more. V and J are TRBV7-2 and TRBJ2-5; D is uncertain. CDR1 and CDR2 from the germline V gene are SGHTA and FQGNSA. V lost 0 bases and J lost 3, with 8 bases in between. The CDR3 contains 14 residues. CDR3 sequence (DNA): TGTGCCAGCAGCTTAGCGGTGTGGGAAGAGACCCAGTACTTC. Translation gives CASSLAVWEETQYF.